Below are 31 T cell receptor beta chains sequenced from a single sample in a study of OX40 agonist ivuxolimab in advanced cancers. The table came from immunoSEQ multiplex PCR; TCRdb's copy has only in-frame clones and leaves some out. The sample lists roughly 80,000 clones, about 92% occurring once. The source was CD4+ or CD8+ T cells sorted from blood, collected in a trial of the OX40 agonist ivuxolimab. The receptors originated from an adult with an advanced solid tumor such as melanoma, head and neck, liver or kidney cancer.

This clone has more than one count but fewer than ten. V and J are TRBV4-1 and TRBJ2-2; TRBD1 agrees at 8 bases. Germline V gene data show CDR1 as MGHRA and CDR2 as YSYEKL. There are 15 residues in the CDR3. V dropped 5 bases and J dropped 7; count of bases not matched to a gene: 9. In nucleotides, the CDR3 is TGCGCCAGCAGCTCGTGGACAGGGATAATCGGGGAGCTGTTTTTT. The encoded protein is CASSSWTGIIGELFF.

This chain connects TRBV10-3 to TRBJ1-6; D remains ambiguous. Germline lookup yields CDR1 ENHRY and CDR2 SYGVKD. The V end lost 3 bases, the J end lost 2 bases, and 11 bases lay between the germline ends. The CDR3 is 16 amino acids. CDR3 DNA sequence: TGTGCCATCAGTGACGTCCCAAGAACCTATAATTCACCCCTCCACTTT. Amino acid sequence: CAISDVPRTYNSPLHF.

In this sample, this clone turned up once. The V call is TRBV5-4, the J call TRBJ1-3; 10 nucleotides line up with TRBD1. The CDR3 spans 15 residues. Germline trimming cut 4 bases from V and 4 bases from J; bases unmatched to any gene: 5. Germline V lookup: CDR1 SGHNT, CDR2 YYREEE (reference sequence). CDR3 amino acids: CASSLGTGDGNTIYF. The CDR3 coding sequence is TGTGCCAGCAGCCTGGGGACAGGGGACGGAAACACCATATATTTT.

The gene calls are TRBV27 and TRBJ2-7; the D is unclear. The germline V gene has CDR1 MNHEY and CDR2 SMNVEV (reference sequence). CDR3 length: 11 residues. V was shortened by 6 bases and J by 4 bases, with 7 bases between the two germline ends. The CDR3 DNA sequence: TGTGCCAGCAGGGTTGGGTACGAGCAGTACTTC. Amino acid sequence: CASRVGYEQYF.

The gene calls are TRBV6-5 and TRBJ2-7, with D hard to call. The CDR3 contains 13 residues. Trimming left V 6 bases short and J 6 bases short, with 15 bases between. Germline CDR1 reads MNHEY; CDR2 reads SVGAGI. CDR3 sequence reads: CASSPSLSGEQYF. The DNA of the CDR3 is TGTGCCAGCAGCCCCTCTCTCTCGGGCGAGCAGTACTTC.

The chain links TRBV9 to TRBJ2-7; the D gene is possibly TRBD2 (6 bases). The germline gives CDR1 SGDLS, CDR2 YYNGEE. The V end lost 2 bases, the J end lost 3 bases, and 15 bases lay between the germline ends. The CDR3 sequence is 15 residues long. In DNA, the CDR3 is TGTGCCAGCAGCGTTTCCTGGGAGGCCTACTACGAGCAGTACTTC. The encoded protein is CASSVSWEAYYEQYF. Full variable domain (remainder filled in from reference TRBV9 and TRBJ2-7): DSGVTQTPKHLITATGQRVTLRCSPRSGDLSVYWYQQSLDQGLQFLIQYYNGEERAKGNILERFSAQQFPDLHSELNLSSLELGDSALYFCASSVSWEAYYEQYFGPGTRLTVT.

The rearrangement joins TRBV4-3 to TRBJ2-5; D perhaps matches TRBD2 (6 bases). Germline loops: CDR1 LGHNA, CDR2 YSLEER. V shed 0 bases and J shed 6 bases, with 17 bases lying between them. This CDR3 comprises 16 residues. CDR3 amino acids: CASSQDGAGPKQTQYF. In nucleotides, the CDR3 is TGCGCCAGCAGCCAAGATGGGGCGGGGCCGAAACAGACCCAGTACTTC.

The rearrangement joins TRBV7-9 to TRBJ2-5; D may correspond to TRBD1 or TRBD2 (5 bases each). The germline CDR1 and CDR2 sequences are SEHNR and FQNEAQ (reference sequence). The CDR3 spans 15 residues. Trimming stripped 4 bases from V and 1 base from J, with 13 bases between. The chain's CDR3 is CASSSPSGSQETQYF. In nucleotides, the CDR3 is TGTGCCAGCAGCTCCCCGTCAGGGAGCCAAGAGACCCAGTACTTC.

Only one count was recorded for this clone. The genes are TRBV11-3 and TRBJ2-5; no definite D call. Trimming removed 7 bases from V and 1 base from J, with 13 bases in between. Germline loops: CDR1 SGHNT, CDR2 YENEEA. The CDR3 runs to 14 residues. The CDR3 loop reads CASKSSVVQETQYF. The CDR3 DNA reads TGTGCCAGCAAGTCCTCAGTGGTCCAAGAGACCCAGTACTTC.

This rearrangement joins TRBV6-5 to TRBJ2-3, with TRBD1 matching 8 bases. The ends lost 2 bases at V and 6 bases at J; junction bases unmatched: 7. From germline, CDR1 is MNHEY and CDR2 SVGAGI. CDR3 size: 15 residues. CDR3 amino acids: CASSYESGGKDTQYF. DNA of the CDR3: TGTGCCAGCAGTTACGAGTCAGGGGGCAAGGATACGCAGTATTTT.

V usage is TRBV11-2 and J usage is TRBJ2-7, with D possibly being TRBD2 (6 bases). Trimming shortened V by 4 bases and J by 3 bases, and 16 bases separated the two germline ends. This CDR3 has 15 residues. CDR1 SGHAT and CDR2 FQNNGV come from the germline V gene. CDR3 DNA: TGTGCCAGCAGCTCCGCGGGACGGACCAACTACGAGCAGTACTTC. It encodes CASSSAGRTNYEQYF.

The chain couples TRBV5-6 to TRBJ2-7; 11 positions match TRBD1. The length of the CDR3 is 12 residues. Unmatched junction bases numbered 0, after V lost 4 bases and J lost 6 bases. The germline CDR1 and CDR2 sequences are SGHDT and YYEEEE. CDR3 sequence reads: CASSGTGGEQYF. CDR3 coding DNA: TGTGCCAGCAGCGGGACAGGGGGCGAGCAGTACTTC.

The chain links TRBV7-9 to TRBJ2-5, with 7 positions matching TRBD2. With 2 bases clipped from V and 2 bases from J, the junction kept 8 bases outside the gene matches. The CDR3 contains 16 residues. The germline gives CDR1 SEHNR, CDR2 FQNEAQ (reference sequence). The CDR3 DNA is TGTGCCAGCAGCTTAATAAGCGGGGTAGGGCAAGAGACCCAGTACTTC. Its translation is CASSLISGVGQETQYF.

The chain has TRBV6-5 and TRBJ1-2, with a weak D call TRBD1 (5 bases). In germline, CDR1 is MNHEY, CDR2 SVGAGI. Trimming took off 0 bases at V and 7 bases at J, with 6 bases between the two ends. The CDR3 covers 12 residues. The DNA for the CDR3 is TGTGCCAGCAGTTACTCGGGGGGTGGCTACACCTTC. Its protein is CASSYSGGGYTF.

The chain combines TRBV28 with TRBJ1-2; D gene ambiguous. The germline V and J ends were trimmed by 2 bases and 5 bases, with 15 bases remaining between them. Germline V CDR1 and CDR2: MDHEN, SYDVKM. The CDR3 totals 15 residues. The CDR3 DNA reads TGTGCCAGCAGTTTAAGGGTCCCGACCTTTTATGGCTACACCTTC. This codes for CASSLRVPTFYGYTF.

The chain recombines TRBV4-2 with TRBJ2-1; TRBD2 matches 7 bases. CDR3 length: 16 residues. Germline V gene data show CDR1 as LGHNA and CDR2 as YNFKEQ. V was pared by 0 bases and J by 5 bases, with 7 bases of the junction left unmatched. As DNA, the CDR3 is TGTGCCAGCAGCCAAGATGTCCTAGCGGTTGACAATGAGCAGTTCTTC. This codes for CASSQDVLAVDNEQFF.

The rearrangement links TRBV25-1 to TRBJ1-3; D not certain. Looked up from germline, CDR1 is MGHDK and CDR2 is SYGVNS. The CDR3 contains 15 residues. The V and J ends lost 5 bases and 0 bases respectively, with 11 bases between them. CDR3 amino acids: CASSRGSLSGNTIYF. The CDR3, as DNA: TGTGCCAGCAGTCGAGGGTCCCTCTCTGGAAACACCATATATTTT.

The chain has TRBV12-2 and TRBJ1-1. TRBV12-2 counts as a pseudogene. CDR3 length: 15 amino acids. CDR3 loop: CASRLNRVVNTEAFF. The CDR3 DNA sequence: TGTGCAAGTCGCTTAAACCGGGTGGTGAACACTGAAGCTTTCTTT.

This rearrangement joins TRBV9 to TRBJ2-2, with 10 bases fitting TRBD1. The CDR3 covers 17 residues. Trimming removed 0 bases from V and 5 bases from J; junction bases left unmatched: 7. From germline, CDR1 is SGDLS and CDR2 YYNGEE. The CDR3 sequence is CASSVDFPGQGTGELFF. Written as DNA, the CDR3 is TGTGCCAGCAGCGTAGATTTTCCGGGACAGGGGACCGGGGAGCTGTTTTTT.

This chain's CDR3 is CASSPDPSGGSTPTTRAYNEQFF. CDR3 in DNA: TGTGCCAGCTCACCGGACCCCTCGGGGGGGTCCACCCCCACGACGCGGGCATACAATGAGCAGTTCTTC. The chain has TRBV18 and TRBJ2-1, with 8 nucleotides matching TRBD2. This CDR3 has 23 amino acids. V gave up 3 bases and J gave up 4 bases; unmatched junction bases: 29. Germline values: CDR1 KGHSH, CDR2 LQKENI.

This rearrangement joins TRBV19 to TRBJ2-7, with D possibly TRBD2 on 6 matching bases. The germline gives CDR1 LNHDA, CDR2 SQIVND (reference sequence). The CDR3 runs to 13 residues. The ends were cut back, 5 bases at V and 2 bases at J, with 10 bases in the middle. CDR3 bases: TGTGCCAGTAGTTGGGGGGACCCCTACGAGCAGTACTTC. Its translation: CASSWGDPYEQYF.

The V and J genes are TRBV4-3 and TRBJ2-7; no reliable D call. Germline V CDR1 and CDR2: LGHNA, YSLEER. V was trimmed by 0 bases and J by 2 bases, leaving 14 bases between them. The CDR3 covers 16 residues. CDR3 amino acids: CASSQDPSDLAYEQYF. The CDR3 bases are TGCGCCAGCAGCCAAGACCCCTCGGACCTAGCCTACGAGCAGTACTTC.

The V and J genes are TRBV11-2 and TRBJ2-1; 13 bases map to TRBD2. CDR1 is SGHAT and CDR2 is FQNNGV in the germline V gene. There are 16 residues in the CDR3. V shed 5 bases, J shed 7 bases, and the junction held 8 bases outside the gene matches. The CDR3, as DNA: TGTGCCAGCAGCCCAACTAGCGGGAGGGCCCATAATGAGCAGTTCTTC. Its translation: CASSPTSGRAHNEQFF.

V usage is TRBV5-1 and J usage is TRBJ1-1; 7 bases map to TRBD1. Germline lookup yields CDR1 SGHRS and CDR2 YFSETQ. The CDR3 extends over 18 amino acids. Losses at the gene ends were 3 bases for V and 3 bases for J; bases not matched to a gene: 17. The CDR3 bases are TGCGCCAGCAGCTGGGGACCAGACAGGGCAGGATCGTACACTGAAGCTTTCTTT. This encodes CASSWGPDRAGSYTEAFF.

The chain recombines TRBV19 with TRBJ2-7; D possibly matches TRBD1 or TRBD2 (6 bases each). The length of the CDR3 is 15 residues. V gave up 5 bases and J gave up 3 bases, with 17 bases separating them. From germline, CDR1 is LNHDA and CDR2 SQIVND (reference sequence). The DNA for the CDR3 is TGTGCCAGTAGTCCCGTTCGGGGGCTCGGCTACGAGCAGTACTTC. Translated: CASSPVRGLGYEQYF.

The genes are TRBV30 and TRBJ2-5; possibly TRBD2 for D (5 bases). The germline V gene has CDR1 GTSNPN and CDR2 SVGIG (reference sequence). The CDR3 runs 13 residues. V was trimmed by 1 base and J by 2 bases, leaving 8 bases between them. The CDR3, as DNA: TGTGCCTGGAGTGCGAGCGGTCAAGAGACCCAGTACTTC. As protein: CAWSASGQETQYF.

The sample holds one count of this clone. This chain links TRBV19 with TRBJ2-7, with a weak D call TRBD1 (5 bases). CDR1 and CDR2 (germline): LNHDA, SQIVND (reference sequence). The V gene lost 6 bases and the J gene lost 6 bases, with 15 bases spanning the gap. There are 13 residues in the CDR3. Written as DNA, the CDR3 is TGTGCCAGTAGCCCAGGGTCCCTCAGCGAGCAGTACTTC. Protein product: CASSPGSLSEQYF.

The V and J genes are TRBV12-5 and TRBJ2-1, with 9 positions matching TRBD2. V was clipped by 6 bases and J by 6 bases; unmatched bases: 6. This CDR3 has 14 residues. CDR1 is LGHNT, CDR2 FRNRAP, per germline. This chain's CDR3 is CASGVAGVPNEQFF. DNA of the CDR3: TGTGCTAGTGGCGTAGCGGGAGTCCCCAATGAGCAGTTCTTC.

The rearrangement links TRBV4-1 to TRBJ2-3; 8 bases are a match to TRBD2. The CDR3 has 18 amino acids. After removal of 3 bases from V and 0 bases from J, the junction contained 11 bases not matched to a gene. CDR1 and CDR2 (germline): MGHRA, YSYEKL. CDR3 sequence reads: CASSHLGGASGSTDTQYF. The CDR3 DNA reads TGCGCCAGCAGCCACTTAGGGGGAGCTAGCGGGAGCACAGATACGCAGTATTTT.

V and J are TRBV7-6 and TRBJ2-7; D not certain. The CDR3 has 14 amino acids. CDR1 and CDR2 (germline): SGHVS, FNYEAQ. The germline V and J ends were trimmed by 6 bases and 0 bases, with 12 bases remaining between them. The CDR3 spells CASSTGRSSYEQYF. The CDR3 DNA is TGTGCCAGCAGTACGGGCCGTAGCTCCTACGAGCAGTACTTC. The full variable domain, with the rest looked up from reference TRBV7-6 and TRBJ2-7, is GAGVSQSPRYKVTKRGQDVALRCDPISGHVSLYWYRQALGQGPEFLTYFNYEAQQDKSGLPNDRFSAERPEGSISTLTIQRTEQRDSAMYRCASSTGRSSYEQYFGPGTRLTVT.

This clone showed up just once. V is TRBV6-1 and J is TRBJ2-2, with D possibly being TRBD1 (5 bases). The CDR3 is 15 residues long. Trimming pared 8 bases from V and 5 bases from J, leaving 18 bases between. The germline CDR1 and CDR2 sequences are MNHNS and SASEGT. The CDR3 loop reads CASPALGVGTGELFF. DNA of the CDR3: TGTGCCAGCCCAGCATTAGGGGTGGGGACCGGGGAGCTGTTTTTT.